What follows are 23 T cell receptor beta chains derived from one specimen sequenced in a study of blood T cell repertoires in COVID-19. Profiled with immunoSEQ multiplex PCR; TCRdb holds only in-frame clones, not every one. The table records around 15,000 clones, around 82% of them present only once. The source material was peripheral blood. These receptors all stem from a human donor in a cohort sampled during active COVID-19.

This CDR3 reads CARGQDSKRGELFF. The CDR3 DNA follows: TGTGCCAGAGGACAGGACTCCAAAAGGGGGGAGCTGTTTTTT. The genes are TRBV6-5 and TRBJ2-2, with 7 nucleotides matching TRBD1. CDR1 is MNHEY, CDR2 SVGAGI, per germline. V lost 9 bases, J lost 8 bases, and 12 bases stayed unmatched. The CDR3 covers 14 residues.

V gene TRBV7-9 combines with J gene TRBJ2-2; 8 bases agree with TRBD1. Trimming at V came to 4 bases and at J to 4 bases, leaving 8 bases not matched to a gene. The CDR3 totals 16 residues. Germline CDR1 is SEHNR and CDR2 is FQNEAQ (reference sequence). This CDR3 reads CASSSLRGLGTGELFF. For the CDR3, the DNA is TGTGCCAGCAGCTCCCTCAGGGGGCTGGGCACCGGGGAGCTGTTTTTT.

The gene calls are TRBV4-2 and TRBJ2-3, with D possibly matching TRBD2 (6 bases). Trimming stripped 6 bases from V and 2 bases from J, with 27 bases between. This CDR3 is built from 19 residues. The germline V gene has CDR1 LGHNA and CDR2 YNFKEQ. CDR3 amino acids: CASSPKISGVGRVTDTQYF. The CDR3, as DNA: TGTGCCAGCAGTCCAAAGATATCGGGAGTCGGTCGGGTCACAGATACGCAGTATTTT.

The rearrangement links TRBV27 to TRBJ2-3; 9 bases align to TRBD2. This CDR3 contains 14 residues. Germline CDR1 reads MNHEY; CDR2 reads SMNVEV (reference sequence). V trimming: 8 bases; J trimming: 0 bases; junction bases outside the gene matches: 3. This CDR3 is CASAGGSSTDTQYF. For the CDR3, the DNA is TGTGCCAGCGCGGGGGGGTCTAGCACAGATACGCAGTATTTT.

This clone was counted once. V gene TRBV28 combines with J gene TRBJ2-3, with 7 bases matching TRBD2. V was pared by 4 bases and J by 0 bases, with 13 bases of the junction left unmatched. Germline CDR1 reads MDHEN; CDR2 reads SYDVKM. CDR3 length: 18 amino acids. The CDR3 DNA follows: TGTGCCAGCAGTTCGAAACGTGGGGGTAGCGGGAGCACAGATACGCAGTATTTT. It specifies CASSSKRGGSGSTDTQYF.

The chain is built from TRBV6-5 and TRBJ1-3; 7 positions agree with TRBD1. The CDR3 spans 14 residues. Trimming cost V 5 bases and J 5 bases; bases outside gene matches: 6. Germline V lookup: CDR1 MNHEY, CDR2 SVGAGI. The CDR3 DNA reads TGTGCCAGCAGTCTACAGGGGCCTCGAAACACCATATATTTT. Its translation is CASSLQGPRNTIYF.

V is TRBV6-2 or TRBV6-3 and J is TRBJ1-5, with D maybe TRBD1 (6 bases). Trimming removed 2 bases from V and 0 bases from J, with 14 bases in between. CDR3 length: 17 residues. Germline V gene data show CDR1 as MNHEY and CDR2 as SVGEGT. The CDR3 protein is CASSYLAGEYSNQPQHF. The CDR3 DNA is TGTGCCAGCAGTTACCTCGCAGGGGAGTATAGCAATCAGCCCCAGCATTTT.

Remarks on this clone: The junction departs from germline at one end; a sequencing error may be responsible. The V call is TRBV5-4, the J call TRBJ2-4; maybe TRBD1 (6 bases). The CDR3 runs to 14 residues. Germline V CDR1 and CDR2: SGHNT, YYREEE (reference sequence). CDR3 DNA sequence: TGTGCCAGCAGGTTGGACAGCTCGGAAGACATTCAGTACTTC. This encodes CASRLDSSEDIQYF.

The rearrangement uses TRBV19 and TRBJ2-1, with TRBD1 identical over 10 bases. The CDR3 runs to 14 residues. Unmatched junction bases numbered 10, after V lost 9 bases and J lost 8 bases. Per germline, CDR1 LNHDA and CDR2 SQIVND (reference sequence). CDR3 protein: CASRTLDRGDEQFF. In DNA form, the CDR3 reads TGTGCCAGCAGGACCTTGGACAGGGGGGATGAGCAGTTCTTC.

DNA of the CDR3: TGTGCCAGCGTGAGGGACTCTGGAAACACCATATATTTT. It encodes CASVRDSGNTIYF. V usage is TRBV6-5 and J usage is TRBJ1-3; D unresolved. Germline V gene lookup returns CDR1 MNHEY and CDR2 SVGAGI. The CDR3 consists of 13 residues. V lost 8 bases and J lost 0, with 8 bases in between.

This chain connects TRBV12-5 to TRBJ1-5; D remains ambiguous. Germline V gene sequence: CDR1 LGHNT, CDR2 FRNRAP. The length of the CDR3 is 13 residues. V was trimmed by 1 base and J by 6 bases, leaving 7 bases between them. The CDR3 here is CASGLGVSQPQHF. The CDR3 DNA is TGTGCTAGTGGTTTGGGAGTTAGTCAGCCCCAGCATTTT.

This chain joins TRBV15 and TRBJ2-7, with D maybe TRBD1 (6 bases). Germline assignment: CDR1 LNHNV and CDR2 YYDKDF (reference sequence). Trimming pared 0 bases from V and 6 bases from J, leaving 9 bases between. This CDR3 region has 13 residues. CDR3 amino acids: CATSRDVGGEQYF. The CDR3 nucleotides are TGTGCCACCAGCAGAGACGTAGGGGGCGAGCAGTACTTC.

This clone was seen once. This chain connects TRBV7-2 to TRBJ2-3, with 10 bases matching TRBD2. CDR3 length equals 16 residues. V was clipped by 5 bases and J by 1 base; unmatched bases: 6. Germline-derived CDR1 and CDR2 are SGHTA and FQGNSA. The CDR3 region is CASSQGSGGGTDTQYF. The CDR3 DNA reads as TGTGCCAGCAGCCAGGGGAGCGGGGGGGGCACAGATACGCAGTATTTT.

There are a few counts of this clone. V is TRBV4-1 and J is TRBJ2-7, with 8 bases aligning to TRBD2. Germline CDR1 is MGHRA and CDR2 is YSYEKL. This CDR3 contains 15 residues. V gave up 0 bases and J gave up 2 bases; unmatched junction bases: 3. CDR3 amino acids: CASSQELAVPYEQYF. CDR3 coding DNA: TGCGCCAGCAGCCAAGAACTAGCGGTTCCCTACGAGCAGTACTTC.

The chain employs TRBV7-9 and TRBJ1-1; D is ambiguous. The CDR3 covers 16 residues. Germline CDR1 SEHNR, CDR2 FQNEAQ (reference sequence). With 5 bases removed from V and 0 bases from J, the gap between germline ends came to 16 bases. The CDR3 sequence: CASSRGWADLNTEAFF. CDR3 coding DNA: TGTGCCAGCAGCCGTGGGTGGGCAGATTTGAACACTGAAGCTTTCTTT.

V is TRBV6-2 or TRBV6-3 and J is TRBJ2-2; no firm D call. V gave up 0 bases and J gave up 4 bases, with 9 bases separating them. CDR1 is MNHEY, CDR2 SVGEGT, per germline. This CDR3 contains 15 residues. This CDR3 reads CASSYSKQITGELFF. DNA of the CDR3: TGTGCCAGCAGTTACTCGAAACAGATCACCGGGGAGCTGTTTTTT.

The chain employs TRBV19 and TRBJ1-5; perhaps TRBD1 as D (5 bases). Germline loops: CDR1 LNHDA, CDR2 SQIVND (reference sequence). The CDR3 contains 13 residues. V shed 0 bases and J shed 7 bases, with 7 bases lying between them. The CDR3 reads CASSIDRAQPQHF. The CDR3 DNA sequence: TGTGCCAGTAGTATAGACAGGGCCCAGCCCCAGCATTTT.

V gene TRBV7-9 combines with J gene TRBJ1-3; perhaps TRBD1 as D (5 bases). The ends were cut back, 6 bases at V and 1 base at J, with 16 bases in the middle. Germline CDR1 and CDR2: SEHNR and FQNEAQ (reference sequence). This CDR3 contains 16 residues. The CDR3, as DNA: TGTGCCAGCAGTCGGAGGGGAAGAGGGTCTGGAAACACCATATATTTT. It is translated as CASSRRGRGSGNTIYF.

The chain carries TRBV19 and TRBJ2-3; 9 bases agree with TRBD2. Germline V gene data show CDR1 as LNHDA and CDR2 as SQIVND (reference sequence). J was trimmed by 5 bases and V by 7 bases; bases with no gene match: 13. This CDR3 is built from 16 residues. CDR3 region: CASKGAVASGVDTQYF. The CDR3 DNA follows: TGTGCCAGTAAGGGCGCGGTGGCTAGCGGGGTAGATACGCAGTATTTT.

This chain connects TRBV18 to TRBJ1-3, with D perhaps matching TRBD1 (6 bases). The germline V gene has CDR1 KGHSH and CDR2 LQKENI. V lost 1 base and J 0 bases, leaving 10 bases between the germline ends. The CDR3 is made up of 16 amino acids. DNA for the CDR3: TGTGCCAGCTCACCACGGACAGTTTCCTCTGGAAACACCATATATTTT. Amino acids: CASSPRTVSSGNTIYF. Variable domain in full (rest from reference TRBV18 and TRBJ1-3): NAGVMQNPRHLVRRRGQEARLRCSPMKGHSHVYWYRQLPEEGLKFMVYLQKENIIDESGMPKERFSAEFPKEGPSILRIQQVVRGDSAAYFCASSPRTVSSGNTIYFGEGSWLTVV.

The chain links TRBV11-2 to TRBJ1-4; possible D gene TRBD1, 5 bases. Between the trimmed V and J ends, which lost 2 bases and 7 bases, there was a span of 11 bases. Germline assignment: CDR1 SGHAT and CDR2 FQNNGV. The CDR3 is 14 amino acids. CDR3 nucleotide sequence: TGTGCCAGCAGCTTATGGGTCGGGGGTGAAAAACTGTTTTTT. This encodes CASSLWVGGEKLFF.

The rearrangement uses TRBV29-1 and TRBJ1-4; perhaps TRBD1 as D (6 bases). The CDR3 runs 13 residues. The V gene's germline CDR1 is SQVTM and CDR2 ANQGSEA. V lost 5 bases to trimming and J lost 8 bases, with 15 bases between them. The CDR3 protein is CSVRQGREEKLFF. DNA for the CDR3: TGCAGCGTTCGGCAGGGGAGAGAGGAAAAACTGTTTTTT. The whole variable domain, filled in from reference TRBV29-1 and TRBJ1-4, reads SAVISQKPSRDICQRGTSLTIQCQVDSQVTMMFWYRQQPGQSLTLIATANQGSEATYESGFVIDKFPISRPNLTFSTLTVSNMSPEDSSIYLCSVRQGREEKLFFGSGTQLSVL.

The chain carries TRBV30 and TRBJ1-6; 8 bases match TRBD1. The V gene end was trimmed by 5 bases and the J gene end by 5 bases; junction bases not matched to a gene: 8. This CDR3 region has 15 residues. The germline gives CDR1 GTSNPN, CDR2 SVGIG (reference sequence). As DNA, the CDR3 is TGTGCCTGGGTACCGGACAGGGCCGATAATTCACCCCTCCACTTT. Translated, it gives CAWVPDRADNSPLHF.